This T cell receptor (beta chain) was documented in a study of T cells in Graves' hyperthyroidism and ophthalmopathy. This clonotype has ten or more counts. What it recognizes is unknown. The TCR beta CDR3 regions underwent amplification using RNA transcripts as the source. When the TCR CDR3 underwent first-round RT-PCR, the HTBI primer set was used. MiXCR was run by TCRdb on the multiplex PCR reads, yielding one entry per CDR3 protein. The sample gives about 690,000 distinct CDR3 sequences, around 15% of which show up once; roughly 16% is in the top ten. Whole-study results and caveats: A model of 13 V-J pairs discriminated ophthalmopathy from stable hyperthyroidism.

Patients were excluded for uncontrolled infection, other autoimmune disease, pregnancy or lactation. Looked up from germline, CDR1 is DFQATT and CDR2 is SNEGSKA (reference sequence). The CDR3 is 14 residues long. Trimming stripped 7 bases from V and 2 bases from J, with 17 bases between. Sequenced input: blood. This clonotype originated in a man aged 45-65 years with Graves' hyperthyroidism. V is TRBV20-1 and J is TRBJ1-1, with D possibly TRBD1 on 6 matching bases. CDR3 loop: CSGLGAPVNTEAFF. In DNA form, the CDR3 reads TGCAGTGGATTGGGGGCACCCGTAAACACTGAAGCTTTCTTT.